Listed below are T cell receptor beta chains from one sample, sequenced in a study of identical twins. MiXCR was run by TCRdb on the 5' RACE reads, yielding one entry per CDR3 protein. The table includes 500,000 to 550,000 distinct CDR3 sequences, 22% detected once. These records were also assigned to another study, of T cells expressing NK-cell markers.

The sample consisted of CD4+ T cells sorted from blood. The receptors here all came from a woman between 18 and 29 years old in good health. CDR3s include the opening cysteine and the closing phenylalanine or tryptophan. The D gene is left open where the match is weak. Where a row states a size, it is once, few, many or the class of an expanded clone; other rows omit it.

J gene | clone size | D gene | V gene | CDR3 protein | CDR3 DNA
TRBJ2-7 | . | . | TRBV20-1 | CSAPGRTSYEQYF | TGCAGTGCCCCAGGCAGGACTTCCTACGAGCAGTACTTC
TRBJ1-2 | . | TRBD1 | TRBV7-9 | CASSRGQAYGYTF | TGTGCCAGCAGCCGCGGACAGGCCTATGGCTACACCTTC
TRBJ2-7 | many | . | TRBV25-1 | CASANYEQYF | TGTGCCAGCGCCAACTACGAGCAGTACTTC
TRBJ2-7 | . | TRBD2 | TRBV4-3 | CASSHSHGLAGGGEQYF | TGCGCCAGCAGCCACTCCCACGGACTAGCGGGAGGGGGCGAGCAGTACTTC
TRBJ1-5 | few | . | TRBV12-3/TRBV12-4 | CASSFGDINQPQHF | TGTGCCAGCAGTTTCGGGGACATTAATCAGCCCCAGCATTTT
TRBJ2-7 | . | TRBD2 | TRBV20-1 | CSAWTSLKYEQYF | TGCAGTGCTTGGACTAGCCTTAAATACGAGCAGTACTTC
TRBJ1-2 | many | TRBD1 | TRBV7-9 | CASSPGQTYGYTF | TGTGCCAGCAGCCCGGGACAGACCTATGGCTACACCTTC
TRBJ2-7 | few | . | TRBV2 | CASSPGLTYEQYF | TGTGCCAGCAGTCCCGGCCTGACCTACGAGCAGTACTTC
TRBJ2-1 | . | . | TRBV11-2 | CASSPDVAYNEQFF | TGTGCCAGCAGCCCCGACGTTGCCTACAATGAGCAGTTCTTC
TRBJ2-5 | many | . | TRBV7-2 | CASSSSEGQEQETQYF | TGTGCCAGCAGCTCCTCTGAGGGACAAGAACAAGAGACCCAGTACTTC
TRBJ1-6 | . | . | TRBV11-1 | CASSTQGHSPLHF | TGTGCCAGCAGCACGCAGGGACATTCACCCCTCCACTTT
TRBJ2-7 | . | TRBD1 | TRBV20-1 | CSAMDRGSHEQYF | TGCAGTGCTATGGACAGGGGGTCCCACGAGCAGTACTTC